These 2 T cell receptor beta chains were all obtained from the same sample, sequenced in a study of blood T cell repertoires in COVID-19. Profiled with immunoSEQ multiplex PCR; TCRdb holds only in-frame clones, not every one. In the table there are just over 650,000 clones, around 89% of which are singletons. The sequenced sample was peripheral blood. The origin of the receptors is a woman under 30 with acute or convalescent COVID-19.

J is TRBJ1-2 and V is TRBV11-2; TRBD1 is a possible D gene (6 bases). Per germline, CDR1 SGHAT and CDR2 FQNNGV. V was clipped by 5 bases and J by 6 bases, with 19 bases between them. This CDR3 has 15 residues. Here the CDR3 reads CASSPGLQGGNGYTF. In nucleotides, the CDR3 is TGTGCCAGCAGCCCTGGACTACAGGGAGGGAATGGCTACACCTTC.

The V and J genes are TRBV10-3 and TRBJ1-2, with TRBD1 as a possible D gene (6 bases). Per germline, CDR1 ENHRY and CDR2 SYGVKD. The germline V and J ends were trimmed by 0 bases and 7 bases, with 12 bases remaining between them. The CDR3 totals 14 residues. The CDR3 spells CAISESGTSSGYTF. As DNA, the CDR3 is TGTGCCATCAGTGAGTCCGGGACATCGAGTGGCTACACCTTC.